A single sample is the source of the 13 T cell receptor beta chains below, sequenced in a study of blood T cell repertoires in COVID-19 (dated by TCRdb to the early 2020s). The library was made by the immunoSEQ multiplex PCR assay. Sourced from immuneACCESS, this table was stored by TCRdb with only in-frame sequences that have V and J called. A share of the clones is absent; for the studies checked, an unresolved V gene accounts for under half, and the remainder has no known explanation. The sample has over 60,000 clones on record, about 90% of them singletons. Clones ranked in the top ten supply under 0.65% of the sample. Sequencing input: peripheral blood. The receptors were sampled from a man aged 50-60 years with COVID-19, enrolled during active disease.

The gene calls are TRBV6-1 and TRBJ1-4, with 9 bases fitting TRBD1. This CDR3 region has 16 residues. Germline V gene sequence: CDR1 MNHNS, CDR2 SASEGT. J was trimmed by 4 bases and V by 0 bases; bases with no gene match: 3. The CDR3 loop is CASSEARGQGNEKLFF. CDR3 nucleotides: TGTGCCAGCAGTGAAGCGCGGGGACAGGGTAATGAAAAACTGTTTTTT.

CDR3 nucleotides: TGTGCCACCAGTGACTCACGGACTAGCGCTGACATTCAGTACTTC. The encoded protein is CATSDSRTSADIQYF. The genes are TRBV24-1 and TRBJ2-4; 9 bases map to TRBD2. Germline CDR1 is KGHDR and CDR2 is SFDVKD. With 4 bases clipped from V and 8 bases from J, the junction kept 8 bases outside the gene matches. CDR3 length equals 15 residues.

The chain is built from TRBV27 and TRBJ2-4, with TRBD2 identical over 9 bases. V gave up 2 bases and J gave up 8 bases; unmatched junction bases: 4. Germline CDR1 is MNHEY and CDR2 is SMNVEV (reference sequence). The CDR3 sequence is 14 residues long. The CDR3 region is CASSLAGGWDIQYF. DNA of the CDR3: TGTGCCAGCAGTTTAGCGGGAGGGTGGGACATTCAGTACTTC.

CDR3: CASQGARGTGELFF. The CDR3 coding sequence is TGTGCCAGCCAGGGGGCGCGAGGCACCGGGGAGCTGTTTTTT. J is TRBJ2-2 and V is TRBV2; the match to TRBD1 covers 8 bases. Germline loops: CDR1 SNHLY, CDR2 FYNNEI. The CDR3 is made up of 14 amino acids. Germline trimming cut 8 bases from V and 4 bases from J; bases unmatched to any gene: 6.

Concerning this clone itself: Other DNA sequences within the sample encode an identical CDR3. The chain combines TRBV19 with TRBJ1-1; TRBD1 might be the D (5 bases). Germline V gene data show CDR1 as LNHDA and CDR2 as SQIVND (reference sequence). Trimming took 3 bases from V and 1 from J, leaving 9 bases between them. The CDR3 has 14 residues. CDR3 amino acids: CASSIGGGNTEAFF. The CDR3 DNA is TGTGCCAGTAGTATCGGGGGAGGGAACACTGAAGCTTTCTTT. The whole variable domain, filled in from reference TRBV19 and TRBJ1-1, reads DGGITQSPKYLFRKEGQNVTLSCEQNLNHDAMYWYRQDPGQGLRLIYYSQIVNDFQKGDIAEGYSVSREKKESFPLTVTSAQKNPTAFYLCASSIGGGNTEAFFGQGTRLTVV.

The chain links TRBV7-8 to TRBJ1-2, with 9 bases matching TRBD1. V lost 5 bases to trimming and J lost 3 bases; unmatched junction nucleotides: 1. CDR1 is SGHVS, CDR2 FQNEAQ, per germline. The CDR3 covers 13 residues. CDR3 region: CASSRTGDYGYTF. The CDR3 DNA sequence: TGTGCCAGCAGCAGGACAGGGGACTATGGCTACACCTTC.

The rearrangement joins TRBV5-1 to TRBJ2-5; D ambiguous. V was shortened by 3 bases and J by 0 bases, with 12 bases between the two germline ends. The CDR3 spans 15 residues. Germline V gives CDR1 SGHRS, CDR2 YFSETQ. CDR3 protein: CASSSPVGDQETQYF. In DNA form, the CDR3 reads TGCGCCAGCAGCTCGCCTGTAGGAGACCAAGAGACCCAGTACTTC.

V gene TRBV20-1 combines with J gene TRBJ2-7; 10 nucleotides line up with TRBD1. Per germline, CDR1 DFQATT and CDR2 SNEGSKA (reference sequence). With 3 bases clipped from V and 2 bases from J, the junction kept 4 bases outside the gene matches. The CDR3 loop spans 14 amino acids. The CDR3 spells CSASGTGVTYEQYF. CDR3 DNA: TGCAGTGCTAGTGGGACAGGGGTTACCTACGAGCAGTACTTC.

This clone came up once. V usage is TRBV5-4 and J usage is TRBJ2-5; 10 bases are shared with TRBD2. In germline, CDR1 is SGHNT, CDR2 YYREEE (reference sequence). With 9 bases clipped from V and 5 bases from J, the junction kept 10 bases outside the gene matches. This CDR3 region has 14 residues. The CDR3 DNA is TGTGCCATTCCCCTAGCGGGAGTTGGGGAGACCCAGTACTTC. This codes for CAIPLAGVGETQYF. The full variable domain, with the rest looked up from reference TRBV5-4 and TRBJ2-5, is ETGVTQSPTHLIKTRGQQVTLRCSSQSGHNTVSWYQQALGQGPQFIFQYYREEENGRGNFPPRFSGLQFPNYSSELNVNALELDDSALYLCAIPLAGVGETQYFGPGTRLLVL.

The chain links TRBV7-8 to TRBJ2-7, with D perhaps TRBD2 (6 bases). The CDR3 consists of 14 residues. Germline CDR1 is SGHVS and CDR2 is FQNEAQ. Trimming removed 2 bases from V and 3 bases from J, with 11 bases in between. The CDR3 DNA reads TGTGCCAGCAGCTTAAGGAGGGTTCTCTACGAGCAGTACTTC. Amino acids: CASSLRRVLYEQYF. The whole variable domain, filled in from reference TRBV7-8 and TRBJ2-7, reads GAGVSQSPRYKVAKRGQDVALRCDPISGHVSLFWYQQALGQGPEFLTYFQNEAQLDKSGLPSDRFFAERPEGSVSTLKIQRTQQEDSAVYLCASSLRRVLYEQYFGPGTRLTVT.

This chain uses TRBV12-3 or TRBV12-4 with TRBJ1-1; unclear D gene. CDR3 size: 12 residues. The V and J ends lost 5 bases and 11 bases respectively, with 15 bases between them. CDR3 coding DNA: TGTGCCAGCAGTAGTAAGCTATCTCGGGCTTTCTTT. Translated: CASSSKLSRAFF.

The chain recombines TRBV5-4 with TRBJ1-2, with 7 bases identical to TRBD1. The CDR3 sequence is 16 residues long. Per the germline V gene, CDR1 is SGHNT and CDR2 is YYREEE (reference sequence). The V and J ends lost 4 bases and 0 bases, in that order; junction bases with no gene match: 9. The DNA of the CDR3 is TGTGCCAGCAGCGAAAAGACAGGGAATTCTAACTATGGCTACACCTTC. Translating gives CASSEKTGNSNYGYTF.

CDR3 DNA: TGTGCCAGCAGTCGCCGGGACACATCCACCTCTGGAAACACCATATATTTT. Residues: CASSRRDTSTSGNTIYF. V and J are TRBV6-2 or TRBV6-3 and TRBJ1-3, with D perhaps matching TRBD1 (6 bases). Germline values: CDR1 MNHEY, CDR2 SVGEGT. Trimming cost V 5 bases and J 0 bases, with 17 bases left between them. The CDR3 loop spans 17 amino acids.